This T cell receptor (beta chain) derives from a study of neurological immune-mediated disorders. The CDR3 contains 18 residues. J lost 1 base, V lost 6 bases, and 9 bases had no gene match. Documented time point: longitudinal time-point 1 (baseline). Unsorted libraries were generated from 2 million PBMCs held at -80 degrees C. Via MiXCR, TCRdb re-called the 5' RACE reads, giving one row per CDR3 protein. The sample shows more than 70,000 distinct CDR3 sequences, approximately 10% of them seen only once. This clonotype has ten or more counts. The sequence was obtained from a man between 25 and 39 years old in good health. The V gene is TRBV12-3 or TRBV12-4, the J gene TRBJ2-6; 10 bases fit TRBD1. The sequencing sample was made of PBMCs. DNA for the CDR3: TGTGCCAGCAGGCCACCGGGACAGGGGATTTCTGGGGCCAACGTCCTGACTTTC. It yields the protein CASRPPGQGISGANVLTF.